Included here is one T cell receptor (beta chain) sequence, with context. The sample originates from a study of graft-versus-host responses after intestinal transplantation. Study-wide context: Anti-thymocyte globulin induction was given to all recipients, followed by tacrolimus and steroids for around three years. Study-wide results and caveats: GvH clones were identified in recipient marrow, with some first appearing in ileum or blood.

Generated by immunoSEQ multiplex PCR, the TCRdb table keeps only in-frame clones and is missing some. The sample carries roughly 20,000 clones, roughly 40% recorded once. The sequence was collected from a human patient who received an intestinal transplant. The specimen was alloreactive CD4+ T cells from a mixed lymphocyte reaction culture, collected before intestinal transplant. Regarding subset: CFSE-low proliferating T cells sorted from roughly 6-day pre-transplant mixed lymphocyte reaction (GvH or HvG direction).

The DNA of the CDR3 is TGTGCCAGCAGGGACAGGGCCTATGGCTACACCTTC. Translation gives CASRDRAYGYTF. V usage is TRBV6-6 and J usage is TRBJ1-2; 8 bases match TRBD1. This CDR3 comprises 12 residues. Unmatched junction bases numbered 1, after V lost 6 bases and J lost 4 bases. Germline V lookup: CDR1 MNHNY, CDR2 SVGAGI (reference sequence).